Described below is a single T cell receptor (beta chain) sequence and its context. The age range of participants was 18 to 89 years, with residence in under 30 US areas. The data originate from a study of blood T cell repertoires in COVID-19. The V gene lost 9 bases and the J gene lost 0 bases, with 14 bases spanning the gap. The CDR3 is 15 amino acids. Germline V gene data show CDR1 as LNHDA and CDR2 as SQIVND (reference sequence). Assay: immunoSEQ multiplex PCR; the TCRdb copy retains only in-frame clones and omits some. Here the sample spans about 130,000 clones, approximately 86% being singletons.

The TCR comes from a woman aged 50 to 60 who had recovered from COVID-19. The chain employs TRBV19 and TRBJ2-2; no reliable D call. Material: PBMCs or T cells enriched from blood (not recorded which). In nucleotides, the CDR3 is TGTGCCAGCAGTCCCCAGTACCCGAACACCGGGGAGCTGTTTTTT. Translated: CASSPQYPNTGELFF.